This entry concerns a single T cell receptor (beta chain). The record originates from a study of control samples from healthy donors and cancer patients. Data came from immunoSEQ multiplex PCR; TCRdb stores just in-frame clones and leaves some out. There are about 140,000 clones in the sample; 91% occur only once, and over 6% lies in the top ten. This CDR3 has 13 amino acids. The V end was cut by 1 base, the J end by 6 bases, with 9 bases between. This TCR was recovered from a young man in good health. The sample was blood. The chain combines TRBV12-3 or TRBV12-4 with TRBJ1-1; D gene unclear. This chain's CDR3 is CASSLVNDPEAFF. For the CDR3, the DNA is TGTGCCAGCAGTTTAGTGAATGACCCTGAAGCTTTCTTT.